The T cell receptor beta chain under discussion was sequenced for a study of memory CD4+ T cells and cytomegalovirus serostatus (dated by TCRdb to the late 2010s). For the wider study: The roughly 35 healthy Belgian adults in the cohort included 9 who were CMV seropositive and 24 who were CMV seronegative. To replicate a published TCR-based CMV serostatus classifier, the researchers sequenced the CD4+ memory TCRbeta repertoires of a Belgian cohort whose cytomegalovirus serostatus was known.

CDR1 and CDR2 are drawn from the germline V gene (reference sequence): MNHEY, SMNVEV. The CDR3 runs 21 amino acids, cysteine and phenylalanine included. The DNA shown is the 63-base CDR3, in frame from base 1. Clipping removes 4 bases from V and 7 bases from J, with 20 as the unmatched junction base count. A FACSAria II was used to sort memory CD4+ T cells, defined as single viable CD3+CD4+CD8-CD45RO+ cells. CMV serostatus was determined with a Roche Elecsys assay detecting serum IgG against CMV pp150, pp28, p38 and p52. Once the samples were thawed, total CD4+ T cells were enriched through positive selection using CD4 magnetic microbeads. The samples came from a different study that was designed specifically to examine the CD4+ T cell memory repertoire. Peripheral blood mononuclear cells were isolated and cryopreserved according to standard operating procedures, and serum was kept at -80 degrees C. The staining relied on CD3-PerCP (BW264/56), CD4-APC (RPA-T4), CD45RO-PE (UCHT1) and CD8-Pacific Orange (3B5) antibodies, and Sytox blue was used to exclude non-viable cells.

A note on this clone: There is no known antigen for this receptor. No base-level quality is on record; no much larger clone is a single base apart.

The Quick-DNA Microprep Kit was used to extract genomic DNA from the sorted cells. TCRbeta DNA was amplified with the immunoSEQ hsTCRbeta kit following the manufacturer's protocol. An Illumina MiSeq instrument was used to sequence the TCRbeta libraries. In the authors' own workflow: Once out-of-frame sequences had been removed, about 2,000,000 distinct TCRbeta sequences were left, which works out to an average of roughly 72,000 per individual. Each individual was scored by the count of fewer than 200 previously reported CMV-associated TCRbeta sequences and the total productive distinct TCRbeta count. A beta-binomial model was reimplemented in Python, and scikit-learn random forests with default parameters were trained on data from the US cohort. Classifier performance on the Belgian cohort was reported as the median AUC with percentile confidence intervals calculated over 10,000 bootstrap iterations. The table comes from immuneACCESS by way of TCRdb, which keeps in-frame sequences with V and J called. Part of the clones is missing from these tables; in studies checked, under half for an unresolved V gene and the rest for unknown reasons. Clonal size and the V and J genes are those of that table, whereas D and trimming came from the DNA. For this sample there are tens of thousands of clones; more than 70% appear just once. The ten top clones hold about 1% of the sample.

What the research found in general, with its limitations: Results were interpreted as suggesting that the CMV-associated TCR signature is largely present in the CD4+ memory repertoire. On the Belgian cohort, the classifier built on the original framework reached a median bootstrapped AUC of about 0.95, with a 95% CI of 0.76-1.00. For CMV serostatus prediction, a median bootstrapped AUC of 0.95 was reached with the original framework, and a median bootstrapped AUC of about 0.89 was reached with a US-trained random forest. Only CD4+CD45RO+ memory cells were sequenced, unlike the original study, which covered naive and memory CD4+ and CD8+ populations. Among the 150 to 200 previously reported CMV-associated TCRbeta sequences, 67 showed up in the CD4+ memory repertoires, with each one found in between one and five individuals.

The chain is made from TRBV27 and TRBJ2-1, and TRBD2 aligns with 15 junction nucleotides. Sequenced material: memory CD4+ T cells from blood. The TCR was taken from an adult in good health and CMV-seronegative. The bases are TGTGCCAGCAGTTCCCGGGACAGGAGAGGACTAGCGGGGGGGCGATGGAATGAGCAGTTCTTC. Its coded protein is CASSSRDRRGLAGGRWNEQFF.